The 25 T cell receptor beta chains given below trace back to one sample, sequenced in a study of blood T cell repertoires in COVID-19. Some clones are missing from TCRdb's copy, which holds only in-frame ones; the method was immunoSEQ multiplex PCR. The sample has fewer than 450,000 clones; about 90% are singletons. Input material: PBMCs or T cells enriched from blood (not recorded which). The receptors shown here come from a woman between 25 and 40 years old who had recovered from COVID-19.

J is TRBJ2-5 and V is TRBV5-1; TRBD2 might be the D (7 bases). The ends were cut back, 3 bases at V and 3 bases at J, with 12 bases in the middle. Germline V gene lookup returns CDR1 SGHRS and CDR2 YFSETQ. CDR3 length equals 14 residues. Here the CDR3 reads CASSYAGAEETQYF. In DNA, the CDR3 is TGCGCCAGCAGCTACGCGGGGGCGGAAGAGACCCAGTACTTC.

This chain uses TRBV28 with TRBJ1-2; 7 bases line up with TRBD1. Losses at the gene ends were 3 bases for V and 2 bases for J; bases not matched to a gene: 6. The CDR3 has 15 amino acids. The germline gives CDR1 MDHEN, CDR2 SYDVKM. The CDR3 region is CASSFGMTGNYGYTF. In DNA, the CDR3 is TGTGCCAGCAGTTTTGGAATGACAGGGAACTATGGCTACACCTTC.

The chain recombines TRBV15 with TRBJ2-7, with 7 positions matching TRBD1. With 0 bases clipped from V and 6 bases from J, the junction kept 5 bases outside the gene matches. Germline CDR1 reads LNHNV; CDR2 reads YYDKDF (reference sequence). The CDR3 contains 14 residues. The CDR3 loop reads CATSRDQQGREQYF. Here the CDR3 DNA reads TGTGCCACCAGCAGAGACCAACAGGGGCGCGAGCAGTACTTC.

This clone was found once. The chain employs TRBV6-2 or TRBV6-3 and TRBJ2-3, with TRBD2 matching 8 bases. Germline CDR1 MNHEY, CDR2 SVGEGT. The CDR3 sequence is 18 residues long. Unmatched junction bases numbered 15, after V lost 4 bases and J lost 3 bases. The CDR3 here is CASSLIGAGGLLTDTQYF. CDR3 in DNA: TGTGCCAGCAGTTTAATCGGGGCGGGGGGCCTTTTGACAGATACGCAGTATTTT.

V gene TRBV18 combines with J gene TRBJ1-1; D is ambiguous. The V and J ends lost 2 bases and 0 bases respectively, with 4 bases between them. Germline V CDR1 and CDR2: KGHSH, LQKENI. The CDR3 has 13 amino acids. The CDR3 here is CASSPEMNTEAFF. CDR3 nucleotide sequence: TGTGCCAGCTCACCAGAGATGAACACTGAAGCTTTCTTT.

V is TRBV7-2 and J is TRBJ2-2; TRBD2 matches at 9 bases. Germline CDR1 SGHTA, CDR2 FQGNSA. Trimming at V came to 2 bases and at J to 8 bases, leaving 9 bases not matched to a gene. The CDR3 covers 16 residues. CDR3 sequence reads: CASSLRASGAGGELFF. CDR3 DNA: TGTGCCAGCAGCTTACGGGCTAGCGGGGCGGGAGGGGAGCTGTTTTTT.

This clone has a handful of counts. The chain has TRBV6-5 and TRBJ1-6, with D unclear. Germline V lookup: CDR1 MNHEY, CDR2 SVGAGI. The V end lost 7 bases, the J end lost 4 bases, and 11 bases lay between the germline ends. The CDR3 is 14 amino acids. The CDR3 nucleotides are TGTGCCAGCACCGGGATACGGTATAATTCACCCCTCCACTTT. It is translated as CASTGIRYNSPLHF.

The chain joins TRBV19 to TRBJ1-2; D remains ambiguous. V lost 1 base to trimming and J lost 2 bases, with 8 bases between them. CDR1 is LNHDA, CDR2 SQIVND, per germline (reference sequence). This CDR3 comprises 14 residues. In DNA form, the CDR3 reads TGTGCCAGTAGTATAGGGGGAGGCAACTATGGCTACACCTTC. Translating it yields CASSIGGGNYGYTF.

This clone was observed a handful of times. The chain is built from TRBV6-2 or TRBV6-3 and TRBJ2-7; D is possibly TRBD1 (7 bases). The CDR3 spans 14 residues. Trimming left V 6 bases short and J 5 bases short, with 17 bases between. Germline loops: CDR1 MNHEY, CDR2 SVGEGT. The CDR3 DNA follows: TGTGCCAGCAGCCCTCTCAGGGGGGTCCACGAGCAGTACTTC. It yields the protein CASSPLRGVHEQYF.

The chain has TRBV11-2 and TRBJ2-2; D may be TRBD1 (6 bases). Germline loops: CDR1 SGHAT, CDR2 FQNNGV. Trimming removed 2 bases at V and 4 bases at J, with 11 bases between. This CDR3 is 15 amino acids long. In nucleotides, the CDR3 is TGTGCCAGCAGCTTAATCAGGGGAGCCACCGGGGAGCTGTTTTTT. Translated, it gives CASSLIRGATGELFF. Full variable domain (outside the CDR3, taken from reference TRBV11-2 and TRBJ2-2): EAGVAQSPRYKIIEKRQSVAFWCNPISGHATLYWYQQILGQGPKLLIQFQNNGVVDDSQLPKDRFSAERLKGVDSTLKIQPAKLEDSAVYLCASSLIRGATGELFFGEGSRLTVL.

The rearrangement links TRBV24-1 to TRBJ1-2; D is perhaps TRBD1 (6 bases). The germline V gene has CDR1 KGHDR and CDR2 SFDVKD. V was shortened by 2 bases and J by 4 bases, with 16 bases between the two germline ends. The CDR3 totals 16 residues. The CDR3 region is CATSDSPGGATYGYTF. Here the CDR3 DNA reads TGTGCCACCAGTGATTCCCCCGGGGGGGCTACCTATGGCTACACCTTC.

This sequence joins TRBV5-4 and TRBJ2-5; 8 bases are shared with TRBD2. From germline, CDR1 is SGHNT and CDR2 YYREEE (reference sequence). V was pared by 2 bases and J by 4 bases, with 1 base of the junction left unmatched. The CDR3 is 13 residues long. The CDR3: CASSLAGVETQYF. The CDR3 DNA reads TGTGCCAGCAGCTTAGCGGGGGTAGAGACCCAGTACTTC.

This clone was detected once. The gene calls are TRBV28 and TRBJ2-2; 7 positions agree with TRBD2. The CDR3 extends over 15 amino acids. The germline gives CDR1 MDHEN, CDR2 SYDVKM. Trimming took 5 bases from V and 7 from J; bases not matched to a gene: 10. Written as DNA, the CDR3 is TGTGCCAGCAGTCGGGCAACTAGCGTTGGCGGGGAGCTGTTTTTT. As protein: CASSRATSVGGELFF.

This sequence joins TRBV5-1 and TRBJ1-6; 10 nucleotides line up with TRBD1. CDR1 and CDR2 from the germline V gene are SGHRS and YFSETQ. This CDR3 spans 17 amino acids. V shed 5 bases and J 1 base; nucleotides not matched to a gene: 6. In DNA, the CDR3 is TGCGCCAGCAGGGCCGGGACAGGGGAATCCTATAATTCACCCCTCCACTTT. The encoded protein is CASRAGTGESYNSPLHF.

The chain couples TRBV28 to TRBJ1-5, with D unclear. This CDR3 region has 12 residues. From germline, CDR1 is MDHEN and CDR2 SYDVKM. V dropped 7 bases and J dropped 5 bases, with 9 bases sitting between them. Here the CDR3 reads CASTADYQPQHF. For the CDR3, the DNA is TGTGCCAGCACCGCAGACTATCAGCCCCAGCATTTT.

Points on this clone: Additional DNA sequences in this sample encode the identical CDR3. V and J are TRBV3-1 (or the pseudogene TRBV3-2) and TRBJ1-4; D remains unclear. The germline CDR1 and CDR2 sequences are LGHDT and YNNKEL (reference sequence). The CDR3 length is 14 residues. V was shortened by 3 bases and J by 0 bases, with 5 bases between the two germline ends. For the CDR3, the DNA is TGTGCCAGCAGCCACAGATCAACTAATGAAAAACTGTTTTTT. Translating gives CASSHRSTNEKLFF.

The chain couples TRBV11-3 to TRBJ2-2, with D possibly matching TRBD2 (5 bases). The germline gives CDR1 SGHNT, CDR2 YENEEA. The CDR3 covers 15 residues. The CDR3 DNA reads TGTGCTACCTCGGGGAGAACGGGGTACACCGGGGAGCTGTTTTTT. This gives the protein CATSGRTGYTGELFF.

In regard to this clone: At one of its ends the junction is not consistent with the germline gene, which may arise from a read error. The chain joins TRBV19 to TRBJ1-5; D possibly corresponds to TRBD1 (6 bases). This CDR3 contains 17 residues. CDR1 LNHDA and CDR2 SQIVND come from the germline V gene (reference sequence). In DNA, the CDR3 is TGTGCTAGTAGTTTCGCGGGAGGGGGGGCGAGCAATCAGCCCCAGCATTTT. Encoded protein: CASSFAGGGASNQPQHF.

V gene TRBV5-1 combines with J gene TRBJ2-5, with TRBD1 identical over 11 bases. Germline values: CDR1 SGHRS, CDR2 YFSETQ. This CDR3 has 14 amino acids. The V segment lost 4 bases and the J segment 6 bases; nucleotides outside the gene matches: 5. This CDR3 reads CASSPGQGAQTQYF. CDR3 nucleotides: TGCGCCAGCAGCCCCGGACAGGGGGCACAGACCCAGTACTTC.

The J gene is TRBJ1-5, the V gene TRBV12-3 or TRBV12-4, with no clear D. The length of the CDR3 is 13 residues. V lost 1 base and J lost 5, with 6 bases in between. CDR3 DNA sequence: TGTGCCAGCAGTTTAGTCGGAGATCAGCCCCAGCATTTT. This encodes CASSLVGDQPQHF.

V and J are TRBV6-5 and TRBJ1-2, with D hard to call. The germline V gene has CDR1 MNHEY and CDR2 SVGAGI. The CDR3 sequence is 15 residues long. Trimming shortened V by 0 bases and J by 4 bases, and 12 bases separated the two germline ends. The CDR3 sequence: CASSYSIEVGYGYTF. The DNA of the CDR3 is TGTGCCAGCAGTTACTCGATCGAAGTCGGCTATGGCTACACCTTC.

V is TRBV6-5 and J is TRBJ1-2; the D gene is possibly TRBD1 (6 bases). The germline V gene encodes CDR1 MNHEY and CDR2 SVGAGI. The CDR3 runs 14 residues. V lost 4 bases and J 1 base, leaving 10 bases between the germline ends. The CDR3: CASSSRRGNYGYTF. In nucleotides, the CDR3 is TGTGCCAGCAGTTCGCGCAGGGGTAACTATGGCTACACCTTC.

V is TRBV9 and J is TRBJ2-7; the D is unclear. The V and J ends lost 0 bases and 2 bases respectively, with 12 bases between them. Germline values: CDR1 SGDLS, CDR2 YYNGEE. CDR3 length: 15 amino acids. The CDR3 sequence: CASSVAGQATYEQYF. CDR3 in DNA: TGTGCCAGCAGCGTAGCCGGTCAGGCGACCTACGAGCAGTACTTC.

The chain joins TRBV2 to TRBJ1-4; 9 bases match TRBD1. The V and J ends lost 6 bases and 4 bases, in that order; junction bases with no gene match: 0. CDR3 size: 13 residues. The germline gives CDR1 SNHLY, CDR2 FYNNEI. CDR3 in DNA: TGTGCCAGCAGGGACAGGGGTAATGAAAAACTGTTTTTT. Its protein product is CASRDRGNEKLFF.

This sequence joins TRBV4-1 and TRBJ2-5; the match to TRBD2 covers 10 bases. V gave up 0 bases and J gave up 1 base; unmatched junction bases: 2. The CDR3 covers 16 residues. The germline V gene encodes CDR1 MGHRA and CDR2 YSYEKL. The chain's CDR3 is CASSQDSSGGQETQYF. The CDR3 nucleotides are TGCGCCAGCAGCCAAGACTCTAGCGGGGGCCAAGAGACCCAGTACTTC.